The sequence of this T cell receptor beta chain was determined in a study of cytomegalovirus exposure and HLA in healthy donors. Findings and caveats of the study: Many donors shared some public TCRs, even though most TCR sequences were rare. Common viral pathogens seemed to be connected with several of the most significant clusters, according to a later analysis. Overall, around 160 TCR beta chains were annotated as cytomegalovirus-associated. A few chains tied to CMV proved CMV antigen-specific in vitro.

PCR primers comprised 60 Vbeta and 13 Jbeta primers. Assay: immunoSEQ multiplex PCR; the TCRdb copy retains only in-frame clones and omits some. This sample has 160,000 or so clones, with 84% found just once. In the case of this clone: The antigen is unknown.

The CDR3 length is 15 residues. Germline V gene lookup returns CDR1 LNHNV and CDR2 YYDKDF (reference sequence). The ends were cut back, 1 base at V and 6 bases at J, with 13 bases in the middle. Material: PBMCs. The sequence was collected from a man younger than 40 in good health and CMV-seronegative. This chain links TRBV15 with TRBJ2-1; weak D call: TRBD2 (6 bases). This CDR3 is CATSRAMRDSNEQFF. CDR3 DNA sequence: TGTGCCACCAGCAGAGCCATGCGGGATAGCAATGAGCAGTTCTTC.